A single count supports the clone carrying this T cell receptor beta chain. The record originates from a study of blood T cell repertoires in COVID-19. About the study: COVID-19 samples, acute and convalescent, were from the United States, Italy and Spain. Sample material is recorded as cDNA or gDNA derived from T cells, B-cell-depleted T cells, or PBMCs.

The CDR3 sequence is 15 residues long. The germline V gene encodes CDR1 MNHEY and CDR2 SVGAGI. V gave up 2 bases and J gave up 4 bases; unmatched junction bases: 3. As handled by the study authors: Amplification with reference gene primers provided the estimates of nucleated cell counts. Libraries were prepared by immunoSEQ multiplex PCR; TCRdb keeps only in-frame clonotypes and omits some of them. D and trimming come from the DNA, and the V and J calls and clone size come from that table. The data hold 110,000 to 150,000 clones, with approximately 84% observed a single time. The sequence was collected from a human donor in a cohort sampled during active COVID-19. Sequences were obtained from peripheral blood. The gene calls are TRBV6-5 and TRBJ2-3; TRBD2 matches 10 bases. CDR3 DNA sequence: TGTGCCAGCAGTTACACTAGCGGGGTTGCAGATACGCAGTATTTT. Amino acid sequence: CASSYTSGVADTQYF.